These 7 T cell receptor beta chains came from one sample sequenced in a study of blood T cell repertoires in COVID-19. This table comes from immunoSEQ multiplex PCR, and its TCRdb copy is limited to in-frame clones, with some not included. The data hold 110,000 to 150,000 clones, with roughly 80% observed a single time. Input material: PBMCs or T cells enriched from blood (not recorded which). Receptors were obtained from a woman between 50 and 59 years old who had recovered from COVID-19.

The chain carries TRBV28 and TRBJ2-4, with 7 bases fitting TRBD1. The V and J ends lost 3 bases and 0 bases, in that order; junction bases with no gene match: 23. CDR3 length: 22 residues. The germline V gene has CDR1 MDHEN and CDR2 SYDVKM. The CDR3 region has the DNA TGTGCCAGCAGTTTTCCCCCGACAGGGACGGTGCACGGTGCTTTAGCCAAAAACATTCAGTACTTC. It specifies CASSFPPTGTVHGALAKNIQYF.

The rearrangement uses TRBV5-6 and TRBJ2-5; a possible D gene is TRBD2 (5 bases). The CDR3 contains 15 residues. V lost 4 bases, J lost 2 bases, and 15 bases lay in between. In germline, CDR1 is SGHDT, CDR2 YYEEEE. DNA of the CDR3: TGTGCCAGCAGCGTCCCTGGTACTAGACAAGAGACCCAGTACTTC. Protein: CASSVPGTRQETQYF.

V gene TRBV28 combines with J gene TRBJ2-7, with TRBD1 matching over 10 bases. This CDR3 has 13 residues. The ends lost 3 bases at V and 6 bases at J; junction bases unmatched: 2. Germline lookup yields CDR1 MDHEN and CDR2 SYDVKM. The CDR3 spells CASSFGTGVEQYV. CDR3 sequence (DNA): TGTGCCAGCAGTTTCGGGACAGGGGTCGAGCAGTACGTC.

The rearrangement links TRBV3-1 (or the pseudogene TRBV3-2) to TRBJ2-1; 8 nucleotides line up with TRBD1. With V trimmed by 0 bases and J by 14 bases, 6 bases remained unmatched. From germline, CDR1 is LGHDT and CDR2 YNNKEL (reference sequence). The CDR3 has 13 residues. CDR3 protein: CASSQDAHRGKFF. CDR3 DNA: TGTGCCAGCAGCCAAGATGCTCACAGGGGGAAGTTCTTC.

The chain has TRBV28 and TRBJ2-7, with D tentatively TRBD1 (5 bases). Germline-derived CDR1 and CDR2 are MDHEN and SYDVKM. Trimming left V 5 bases short and J 0 bases short, with 17 bases between. The CDR3 totals 16 residues. Written as DNA, the CDR3 is TGTGCCAGCAGTGTCCCGATGGGTAGGGGCTCCTACGAGCAGTACGTC. It is translated as CASSVPMGRGSYEQYV.

This chain joins TRBV6-5 and TRBJ2-7; unclear D gene. The CDR3 is made up of 11 amino acids. Germline assignment: CDR1 MNHEY and CDR2 SVGAGI. The V end was cut by 6 bases, the J end by 4 bases, with 7 bases between. CDR3 residues: CASRIEYEQYF. As DNA, the CDR3 is TGTGCCAGCAGGATCGAGTACGAGCAGTACTTC.

The chain combines TRBV5-1 with TRBJ2-6; TRBD1 is a possible D gene (6 bases). Germline loops: CDR1 SGHRS, CDR2 YFSETQ. This CDR3 has 17 amino acids. The ends were cut back, 4 bases at V and 0 bases at J, with 14 bases in the middle. CDR3 loop: CASSTSGAVSGANVLTF. For the CDR3, the DNA is TGCGCCAGCAGCACCTCAGGGGCGGTCTCTGGGGCCAACGTCCTGACTTTC.